The source of this T cell receptor beta chain is a study of blood T cell repertoires in COVID-19 (dated by TCRdb to 2018 to 2021). In terms of the full investigation: Samples from collaborators originated in the United States, Italy and Spain and spanned both the acute and convalescent phases of COVID-19. The material from the prospective study consisted of cDNA or gDNA derived from T cells, B-cell-depleted T cells, or PBMCs. The dataset comprised deeply sampled blood TCRbeta repertoires from subjects exposed to, actively infected with, or recovered from COVID-19. The repertoires were made available in a free public database intended to serve as a resource for research on the immune response to SARS-CoV-2. The samples were drawn from two sources: the first 160 participants of the ongoing ImmuneRACE study, and 1,254 subjects contributed by 6 global collaborators. The sample metadata nearly always contained a de-identified subject ID, COVID-19 status, age in years and sex. Where HLA class I and class II types were available, the types were taken from metadata supplied by the sample provider, not from assay-based typing.

Participants in the prospective study were enrolled through a virtual design, were aged roughly 18 to 100 years, and lived in roughly 26 United States geographic areas. Cohort assignment in the prospective study relied on participant-reported clinical history from a screening survey and a study questionnaire. Each participant in the prospective study had whole blood, serum and a nasopharyngeal or oropharyngeal swab collected by mobile phlebotomists. Participants in the prospective study had the option to provide additional blood draws and questionnaires over a roughly two-month period. Before DNA extraction, prospective study blood samples were shipped either frozen or at room temperature. On the study overall, not on this receptor specifically: How much clinical and demographic metadata was included differed by source and by participant, and the metadata was provided uncurated.

The immunoSEQ Assay, a bias-controlled multiplex PCR, was used to amplify TCRbeta CDR3 regions from genomic DNA. The authors processed their data as follows. Nucleated cell counts per sample were estimated from amplification of reference gene primers within the assay. Sequence reads were collapsed and filtered to measure the absolute abundance of every unique TCRbeta CDR3 rearrangement. For each sample, productive Simpson clonality was calculated as the square root of Simpson's diversity index over productive rearrangements. The clones in this table, taken by TCRdb from immuneACCESS, are in-frame only. Not every clone is retained; where verified, under half of the shortfall comes from an unresolved V gene, and the cause of the rest is unknown. The DNA gave D and trimming, while V, J and clone size come from that table. The sample table holds some 200,000 clones, of which about four fifths were seen once. The ten most abundant clones make up 1.3% of the sample.

Concerning this clone: Its antigen is still unknown. Per-nucleotide qualities are absent, and no much larger clonotype sits a single base away.

The sample comprised PBMCs or T cells enriched from blood (not recorded which). The receptor comes from a woman between 40 and 55 years old with acute COVID-19.

The CDR3 protein sequence reads: CASSLQGGQPQHF. DNA sequence: TGTGCCAGCAGCTTACAGGGCGGTCAGCCCCAGCATTTT. The chain uses TRBV7-2 and TRBJ1-5; the D gene is perhaps TRBD1, on 5 matching bases. A distance of 8 bases separates the germline ends of V and J, which lose 2 bases and 6 bases respectively. The CDR3 holds 13 amino acids from the cysteine to the phenylalanine. The kept DNA is CDR3 alone, 39 bases in frame from the first base. The germline V gene gives CDR1 as SGHTA and CDR2 as FQGNSA.